The 18 T cell receptor beta chains below were found in one sample sequenced in a study of T cells expressing NK-cell markers. TCRdb re-called the 5' RACE reads; every CDR3 protein appears as one record, without DNA. Recorded for this sample: over 150,000 distinct CDR3 sequences. The sequenced sample consisted of blood T cells: a sorted CD56 or NKG2C T cell subset, CD4+ or CD8+ T cells, or bulk PBMC T cells (not recorded which). These receptors originate from a man aged 18-75 years in good health.

This chain joins TRBV12-3 or TRBV12-4 and TRBJ2-5; TCRdb's D gene call, TRBD2, goes unchecked for lack of DNA. The CDR3 has 19 residues. The chain's CDR3 is CASSSGTSGGPTSQETQYF.

V is TRBV4-1 and J is TRBJ1-6. Germline V gene sequence: CDR1 MGHRA, CDR2 YSYEKL. This CDR3 spans 15 amino acids. The CDR3 spells CASSQEGGLDSPLHF.

The chain links TRBV27 to TRBJ2-3; the D call from TCRdb, TRBD2, cannot be confirmed without DNA. The germline gives CDR1 MNHEY, CDR2 SMNVEV (reference sequence). CDR3 size: 15 residues. The CDR3 sequence is CASSPSTSGAYTQYF.

The gene calls are TRBV12-3 or TRBV12-4 and TRBJ2-2; TCRdb designates TRBD1, a call that cannot be tested without DNA. The CDR3 is 15 residues long. CDR3: CASSTPDRGPGELFF.

V gene TRBV2 combines with J gene TRBJ1-6; TCRdb returns TRBD1, unconfirmable since there is no DNA. In germline, CDR1 is SNHLY, CDR2 FYNNEI. The CDR3 is made up of 15 amino acids. The chain's CDR3 is CASSEALRGNSPLHF.

This chain uses TRBV6-1 with TRBJ2-7. The germline gives CDR1 MNHNS, CDR2 SASEGT. CDR3 size: 13 residues. The CDR3 sequence: CASRKDMAYEQYF.

The V gene is TRBV28, the J gene TRBJ2-3; without DNA, the TCRdb call of TRBD1 cannot be checked. Germline loops: CDR1 MDHEN, CDR2 SYDVKM. The CDR3 is 14 residues long. CDR3 protein: CASNWGPSLDTQYF.

V gene TRBV6-5 combines with J gene TRBJ2-7; TCRdb selects TRBD1, and the lack of DNA leaves this call unchecked. Germline lookup yields CDR1 MNHEY and CDR2 SVGAGI. The CDR3 is made up of 17 amino acids. CDR3 sequence reads: CASSYSEPGTGLDEQYF.

The chain links TRBV7-9 to TRBJ1-1; as DNA is missing, the TRBD1 call by TCRdb cannot be tested. The CDR3 is 14 amino acids. Germline values: CDR1 SEHNR, CDR2 FQNEAQ (reference sequence). This CDR3 is CASSPPWLNTEAFF.

The chain has TRBV3-1 and TRBJ2-1; TCRdb proposes TRBD2, but this gene call is untestable without DNA. The V gene's germline CDR1 is LGHDT and CDR2 YNNKEL (reference sequence). CDR3 length equals 14 residues. The CDR3 here is CASASIAGAHEQFF.

The CDR3 reads CASDRAGTYGYTF. V gene TRBV2 combines with J gene TRBJ1-2; the D call of TRBD1 rests on TCRdb alone, since no DNA is present to check it. The length of the CDR3 is 13 residues. Germline CDR1 is SNHLY and CDR2 is FYNNEI.

The chain has TRBV14 and TRBJ1-6; the D call of TRBD1 rests on TCRdb alone, since no DNA is present to check it. CDR3 length: 15 residues. Germline V gene lookup returns CDR1 SGHDN and CDR2 FVKESK. The CDR3 protein is CASSQVTGVNSPLHF. The variable domain in full, completed from reference TRBV14 and TRBJ1-6, reads EAGVTQFPSHSVIEKGQTVTLRCDPISGHDNLYWYRRVMGKEIKFLLHFVKESKQDESGMPNNRFLAERTGGTYSTLKVQPAELEDSGVYFCASSQVTGVNSPLHFGNGTRLTVT.

The CDR3 spells CASSQVTSGDNEQFF. This chain links TRBV4-1 with TRBJ2-1; TCRdb proposes TRBD2, but this gene call is untestable without DNA. CDR1 is MGHRA, CDR2 YSYEKL, per germline. This CDR3 has 15 residues.

CDR3 protein: CSAGGEREHQPQHF. The chain combines TRBV20-1 with TRBJ1-5. Germline CDR1 and CDR2: DFQATT and SNEGSKA (reference sequence). The CDR3 sequence is 14 residues long.

This chain links TRBV7-6 with TRBJ2-1; the TRBD2 assignment by TCRdb is unverifiable without DNA. The length of the CDR3 is 18 residues. Germline V gene sequence: CDR1 SGHVS, CDR2 FNYEAQ. CDR3 amino acids: CASSLEASGGPSYNEQFF.

CDR3 protein: CASSLASGTKGESSNYGYTF. The chain joins TRBV7-8 to TRBJ1-2; TCRdb's D call of TRBD1 is untestable without DNA. Per the germline V gene, CDR1 is SGHVS and CDR2 is FQNEAQ. This CDR3 comprises 20 residues. The whole variable domain, filled in from reference TRBV7-8 and TRBJ1-2, reads GAGVSQSPRYKVAKRGQDVALRCDPISGHVSLFWYQQALGQGPEFLTYFQNEAQLDKSGLPSDRFFAERPEGSVSTLKIQRTQQEDSAVYLCASSLASGTKGESSNYGYTFGSGTRLTVV.

The chain couples TRBV6-5 to TRBJ1-1. This CDR3 spans 14 amino acids. Germline V CDR1 and CDR2: MNHEY, SVGAGI. This CDR3 reads CASSYSPSGTEAFF.

The V and J genes are TRBV7-2 and TRBJ2-1; TCRdb indicates TRBD1, and absent DNA this call remains unverified. The CDR3 runs to 17 residues. In germline, CDR1 is SGHTA, CDR2 FQGNSA. The CDR3 sequence: CASSLARGEHRANEQFF.